The clone carrying this T cell receptor beta chain was counted once. Its specificity is unknown. This specimen comes from a study of a mutant IDH1 vaccine in newly diagnosed glioma. Study-wide context: The study started vaccination 4-6 weeks after radiotherapy alone, or with temozolomide cycles. Sex distribution of treated patients was about 62% male and approximately 38% female; mean age was about 41 years. Previous care, which was radiotherapy, temozolomide, or both, most often involved both. Study-wide points: Seemingly, pseudoprogression had no relation to changes in the top peripheral T cell clonotypes.

Method: immunoSEQ multiplex PCR; TCRdb's copy keeps in-frame clones and lacks some. The data contain over 50,000 clones, 75% to 90% of them singletons. Time point denoted: week 5, during vaccination. Every vaccine dose comprised 300 ug of mutant IDH1 20-mer peptide plus topical imiquimod. CDR1 is LNHDA and CDR2 is SQIVND in the germline V gene (reference sequence). The CDR3 spans 13 residues. With 7 bases removed from V and 1 base from J, the gap between germline ends came to 10 bases. This clonotype was obtained from a woman aged 35 to 49 with glioma. The chain carries TRBV19 and TRBJ1-1; D may be TRBD1 (6 bases). Sequenced here: PBMCs, sampled from a glioma patient whose treatment included an IDH1 peptide vaccine. CDR3 amino acids: CASTGEGNTEAFF. The CDR3 nucleotides read TGTGCCAGTACAGGGGAGGGGAACACTGAAGCTTTCTTT.